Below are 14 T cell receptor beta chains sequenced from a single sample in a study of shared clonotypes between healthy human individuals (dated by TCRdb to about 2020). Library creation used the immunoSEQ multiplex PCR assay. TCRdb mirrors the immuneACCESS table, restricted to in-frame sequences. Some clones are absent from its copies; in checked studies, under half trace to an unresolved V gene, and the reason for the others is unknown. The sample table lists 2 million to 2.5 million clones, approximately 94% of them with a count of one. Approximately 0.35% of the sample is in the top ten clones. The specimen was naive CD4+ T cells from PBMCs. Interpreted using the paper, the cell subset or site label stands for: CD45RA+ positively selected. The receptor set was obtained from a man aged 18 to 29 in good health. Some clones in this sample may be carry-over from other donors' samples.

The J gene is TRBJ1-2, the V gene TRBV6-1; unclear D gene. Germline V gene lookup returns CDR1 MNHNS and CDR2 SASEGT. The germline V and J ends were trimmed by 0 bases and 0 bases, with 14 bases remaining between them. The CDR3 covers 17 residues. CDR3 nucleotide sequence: TGTGCCAGCAGTGAAGCGTGGCGGCGGACCTCTAACTATGGCTACACCTTC. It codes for CASSEAWRRTSNYGYTF.

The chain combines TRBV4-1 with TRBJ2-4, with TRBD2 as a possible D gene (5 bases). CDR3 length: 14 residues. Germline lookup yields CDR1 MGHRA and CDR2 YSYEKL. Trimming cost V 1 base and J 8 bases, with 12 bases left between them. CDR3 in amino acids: CASSQVPGKDIQYF. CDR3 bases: TGCGCCAGCAGCCAAGTGCCGGGGAAGGACATTCAGTACTTC.

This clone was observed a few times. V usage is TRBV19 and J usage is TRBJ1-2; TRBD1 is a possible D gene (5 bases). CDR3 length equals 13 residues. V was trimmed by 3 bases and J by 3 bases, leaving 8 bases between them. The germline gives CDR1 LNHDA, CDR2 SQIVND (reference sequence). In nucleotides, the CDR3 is TGTGCCAGTAGTATTGACAGCGACTATGGCTACACCTTC. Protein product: CASSIDSDYGYTF.

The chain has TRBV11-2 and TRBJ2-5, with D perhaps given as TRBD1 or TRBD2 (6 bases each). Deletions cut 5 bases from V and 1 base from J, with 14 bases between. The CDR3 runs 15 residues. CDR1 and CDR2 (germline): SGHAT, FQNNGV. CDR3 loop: CASSLGRTAQETQYF. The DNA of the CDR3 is TGTGCCAGCAGCCTAGGGAGGACAGCCCAAGAGACCCAGTACTTC. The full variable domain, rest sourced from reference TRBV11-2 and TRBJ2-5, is EAGVAQSPRYKIIEKRQSVAFWCNPISGHATLYWYQQILGQGPKLLIQFQNNGVVDDSQLPKDRFSAERLKGVDSTLKIQPAKLEDSAVYLCASSLGRTAQETQYFGPGTRLLVL.

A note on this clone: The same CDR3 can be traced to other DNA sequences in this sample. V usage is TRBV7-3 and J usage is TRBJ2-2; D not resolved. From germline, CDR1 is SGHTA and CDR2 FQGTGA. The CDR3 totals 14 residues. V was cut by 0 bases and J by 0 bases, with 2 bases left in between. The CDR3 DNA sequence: TGTGCCAGCAGCTTAACAACGAACACCGGGGAGCTGTTTTTT. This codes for CASSLTTNTGELFF.

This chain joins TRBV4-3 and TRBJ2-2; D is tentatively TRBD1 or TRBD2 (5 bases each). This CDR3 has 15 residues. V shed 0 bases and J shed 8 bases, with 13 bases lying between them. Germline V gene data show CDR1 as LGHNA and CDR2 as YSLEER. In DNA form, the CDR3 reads TGCGCCAGCAGCCAAGAAATATGGGGGACGGGGGAGCTGTTTTTT. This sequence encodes CASSQEIWGTGELFF.

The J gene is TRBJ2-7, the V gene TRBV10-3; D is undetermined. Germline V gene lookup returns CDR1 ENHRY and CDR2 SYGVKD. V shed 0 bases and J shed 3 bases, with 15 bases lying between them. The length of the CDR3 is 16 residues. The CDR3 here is CAISESTTGSLYEQYF. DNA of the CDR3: TGTGCCATCAGTGAGTCGACGACTGGATCCCTCTACGAGCAGTACTTC.

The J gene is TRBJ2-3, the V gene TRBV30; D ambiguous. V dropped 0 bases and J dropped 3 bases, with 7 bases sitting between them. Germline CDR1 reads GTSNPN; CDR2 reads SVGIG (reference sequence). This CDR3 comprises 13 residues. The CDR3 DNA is TGTGCCTGGAGTGTTATAGGTACAGATACGCAGTATTTT. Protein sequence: CAWSVIGTDTQYF.

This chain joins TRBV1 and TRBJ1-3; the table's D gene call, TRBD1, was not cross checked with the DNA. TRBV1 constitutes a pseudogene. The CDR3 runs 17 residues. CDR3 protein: CTSSRRDKQGTGNTIYF. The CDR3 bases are TGCACCAGCAGCCGCCGGGACAAACAGGGCACTGGAAACACCATATATTTT.

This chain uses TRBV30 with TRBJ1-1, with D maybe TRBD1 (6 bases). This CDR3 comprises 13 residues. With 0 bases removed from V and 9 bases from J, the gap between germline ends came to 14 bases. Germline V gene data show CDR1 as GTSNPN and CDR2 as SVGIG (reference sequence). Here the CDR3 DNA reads TGTGCCTGGAGTGTGGACAGCATAGTAAAAGCTTTCTTT. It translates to CAWSVDSIVKAFF.

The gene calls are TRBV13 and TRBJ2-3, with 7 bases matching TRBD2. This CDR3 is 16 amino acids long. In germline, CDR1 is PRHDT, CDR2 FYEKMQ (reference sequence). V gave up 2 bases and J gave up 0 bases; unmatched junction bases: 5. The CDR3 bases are TGTGCCAGCAGCTTAAGCGGGACTACCAGCACAGATACGCAGTATTTT. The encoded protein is CASSLSGTTSTDTQYF.

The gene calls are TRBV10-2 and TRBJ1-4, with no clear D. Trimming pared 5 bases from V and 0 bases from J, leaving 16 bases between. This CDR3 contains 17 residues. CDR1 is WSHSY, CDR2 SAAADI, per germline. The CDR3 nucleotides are TGCGCCAGCAGTCAGCTCAGGACGGATACAACTAATGAAAAACTGTTTTTT. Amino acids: CASSQLRTDTTNEKLFF.

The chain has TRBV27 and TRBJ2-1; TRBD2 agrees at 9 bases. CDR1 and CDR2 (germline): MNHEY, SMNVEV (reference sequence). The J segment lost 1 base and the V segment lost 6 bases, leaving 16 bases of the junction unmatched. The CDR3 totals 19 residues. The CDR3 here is CASRPIGLAGTGSYNEQFF. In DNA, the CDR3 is TGTGCCAGCAGGCCGATAGGGCTAGCGGGAACCGGATCCTACAATGAGCAGTTCTTC.

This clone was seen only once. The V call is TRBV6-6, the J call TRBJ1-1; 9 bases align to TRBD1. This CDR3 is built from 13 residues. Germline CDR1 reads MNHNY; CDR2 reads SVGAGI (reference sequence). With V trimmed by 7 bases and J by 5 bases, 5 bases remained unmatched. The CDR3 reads CASTRTGETEAFF. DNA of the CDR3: TGTGCCAGCACCAGGACAGGGGAAACTGAAGCTTTCTTT.